One sample yielded the 20 T cell receptor beta chains listed below, sequenced in a study of T cell responses to AZD1222 COVID-19 vaccine. Generated by immunoSEQ multiplex PCR, the TCRdb table keeps only in-frame clones and is missing some. Of some 200,000 clones in the sample, approximately 90% were seen once. Here the sequenced sample was peripheral blood, taken on day 0 of AZD1222 vaccination. These receptors were taken from an adult in good health.

The chain is built from TRBV6-5 and TRBJ2-4; tentatively, D is TRBD2 (5 bases). Germline lookup yields CDR1 MNHEY and CDR2 SVGAGI. This CDR3 has 15 residues. Trimming removed 6 bases from V and 6 bases from J, with 18 bases in between. The CDR3 DNA is TGTGCCAGCAGAGGACCCGGTACTAGGTCAAACATTCAGTACTTC. It translates to CASRGPGTRSNIQYF.

This clone is a singleton in its sample. The V gene is TRBV19, the J gene TRBJ2-1, with 9 bases lining up with TRBD1. There are 14 residues in the CDR3. Germline CDR1 LNHDA, CDR2 SQIVND (reference sequence). V gave up 3 bases and J gave up 5 bases; unmatched junction bases: 2. The CDR3 region has the DNA TGTGCCAGTAGTATGGGACAGGGTAACAATGAGCAGTTCTTC. Translated, it gives CASSMGQGNNEQFF.

This rearrangement joins TRBV6-5 to TRBJ2-7; 7 positions match TRBD1. The CDR3 consists of 16 residues. V lost 0 bases and J lost 0; bases outside the gene matches: 5. Germline V CDR1 and CDR2: MNHEY, SVGAGI. The CDR3 sequence is CASSYSPAGGSYEQYF. The CDR3 nucleotides read TGTGCCAGCAGTTACTCGCCGGCAGGGGGCTCCTACGAGCAGTACTTC.

V and J are TRBV7-2 and TRBJ1-5, with no clear D. The V end lost 1 base, the J end lost 0 bases, and 10 bases lay between the germline ends. This CDR3 is 16 amino acids long. Looked up from germline, CDR1 is SGHTA and CDR2 is FQGNSA. The CDR3 DNA follows: TGTGCCAGCAGCTTAGGTTTCGGCCTTAGCAATCAGCCCCAGCATTTT. As protein: CASSLGFGLSNQPQHF.

The chain combines TRBV28 with TRBJ2-4; 8 bases fit TRBD2. The CDR3 sequence is 15 residues long. CDR1 is MDHEN and CDR2 is SYDVKM in the germline V gene. V dropped 7 bases and J dropped 1; count of bases not matched to a gene: 6. This CDR3 is CASIPGGVAKNIQYF. Written as DNA, the CDR3 is TGTGCCAGCATCCCGGGGGGGGTGGCCAAAAACATTCAGTACTTC. Together with reference TRBV28 and TRBJ2-4, the CDR3 gives the full variable domain: DVKVTQSSRYLVKRTGEKVFLECVQDMDHENMFWYRQDPGLGLRLIYFSYDVKMKEKGDIPEGYSVSREKKERFSLILESASTNQTSMYLCASIPGGVAKNIQYFGAGTRLSVL.

This clone was found once. V is TRBV5-6 and J is TRBJ2-1; D not certain. Germline V gene data show CDR1 as SGHDT and CDR2 as YYEEEE. V was cut by 4 bases and J by 0 bases, with 14 bases left in between. The CDR3 totals 16 residues. CDR3 sequence: CASSRTVLSSYNEQFF. The CDR3 nucleotides are TGTGCCAGCAGCCGAACCGTTCTGAGCTCCTACAATGAGCAGTTCTTC.

The chain carries TRBV5-8 and TRBJ1-3; possibly TRBD1 for D (5 bases). The germline CDR1 and CDR2 sequences are SGHTS and YDEGEE. The CDR3 consists of 15 residues. Deletions cut 0 bases from V and 0 bases from J, with 7 bases between. The CDR3 DNA reads TGTGCCAGCAGCTTGGGGGGGTTCTCTGGAAACACCATATATTTT. Residues: CASSLGGFSGNTIYF. Supplemented by reference TRBV5-8 and TRBJ1-3, the full variable domain reads EAGVTQSPTHLIKTRGQQATLRCSPISGHTSVYWYQQALGLGLQFLLWYDEGEERNRGNFPPRFSGRQFPNYSSELNVNALELEDSALYLCASSLGGFSGNTIYFGEGSWLTVV.

V and J are TRBV7-2 and TRBJ1-4, with D possibly TRBD1 on 6 matching bases. The germline gives CDR1 SGHTA, CDR2 FQGNSA. CDR3 size: 18 residues. The V gene lost 1 base and the J gene lost 6 bases, with 21 bases spanning the gap. CDR3 region: CASSLEPLTNRVDEKLFF. The CDR3 nucleotides read TGTGCCAGCAGCTTAGAACCCCTAACGAACAGGGTGGATGAAAAACTGTTTTTT.

The rearrangement links TRBV4-3 to TRBJ1-2; D is unresolved. The CDR3 has 15 residues. The germline V gene has CDR1 LGHNA and CDR2 YSLEER. V shed 0 bases and J shed 4 bases, with 12 bases lying between them. CDR3 nucleotide sequence: TGCGCCAGCAGCCAAGATTGGCAGAAAATCTATGGCTACACCTTC. Amino acid sequence: CASSQDWQKIYGYTF.

This chain uses TRBV18 with TRBJ2-5; D unresolved. The germline CDR1 and CDR2 sequences are KGHSH and LQKENI. The V gene lost 5 bases and the J gene lost 0 bases, with 4 bases spanning the gap. The CDR3 spans 12 residues. DNA for the CDR3: TGTGCCAGCTCAACTTACCAAGAGACCCAGTACTTC. The encoded protein is CASSTYQETQYF.

The chain couples TRBV5-8 to TRBJ2-1; 10 nucleotides align to TRBD2. The CDR3 extends over 17 amino acids. Germline assignment: CDR1 SGHTS and CDR2 YDEGEE. J lost 9 bases, V lost 1 base, and 13 bases had no gene match. The CDR3 coding sequence is TGTGCCAGCAGCTTGAGTCCTAGCGGGGGCCGCCTGGGTGAGCAGTTCTTC. Amino acid sequence: CASSLSPSGGRLGEQFF.

The chain combines TRBV5-6 with TRBJ2-7; 7 nucleotides align to TRBD2. The germline CDR1 and CDR2 sequences are SGHDT and YYEEEE. With V trimmed by 4 bases and J by 6 bases, 7 bases remained unmatched. CDR3 length equals 13 residues. CDR3 amino acids: CASSPAGEGEQYF. CDR3 nucleotides: TGTGCCAGCAGCCCGGCGGGGGAAGGCGAGCAGTACTTC.

This rearrangement joins TRBV14 to TRBJ2-7; 12 bases are a match to TRBD2. With 2 bases clipped from V and 3 bases from J, the junction kept 8 bases outside the gene matches. The CDR3 extends over 17 amino acids. Germline values: CDR1 SGHDN, CDR2 FVKESK. CDR3 region: CASSQLAGGPPSYEQYF. CDR3 DNA sequence: TGTGCCAGCAGCCAACTAGCGGGAGGGCCTCCCAGCTACGAGCAGTACTTC.

This clone was seen a single time. Different DNA sequences within this sample yield the same CDR3. CDR3 residues: CASSFSENTEAFF. CDR3 DNA: TGTGCCAGCAGTTTCTCAGAGAACACTGAAGCTTTCTTT. The J gene is TRBJ1-1, the V gene TRBV27; D is unclear. Trimming shortened V by 3 bases and J by 1 base, and 6 bases separated the two germline ends. Germline V lookup: CDR1 MNHEY, CDR2 SMNVEV (reference sequence). This CDR3 has 13 amino acids.

The CDR3 nucleotides read TGCGCCAGCAGCTTGGGCAGCGGACTCACAGATACGCAGTATTTT. It specifies CASSLGSGLTDTQYF. V usage is TRBV5-1 and J usage is TRBJ2-3, with a tentative D call TRBD2 (5 bases). Germline V CDR1 and CDR2: SGHRS, YFSETQ. The CDR3 spans 15 residues. Trimming cost V 0 bases and J 2 bases, with 10 bases left between them.

The chain is built from TRBV7-2 and TRBJ2-1, with a weak D call TRBD2 (5 bases). Trimming removed 4 bases from V and 4 bases from J, with 14 bases in between. CDR1 is SGHTA, CDR2 FQGNSA, per germline. This CDR3 is built from 15 residues. The CDR3 spells CASSSLGGLYNEQFF. The CDR3 DNA reads as TGTGCCAGCAGCTCTCTGGGCGGGTTATACAATGAGCAGTTCTTC.

The chain employs TRBV6-5 and TRBJ2-1; tentative D call: TRBD1 (5 bases). There are 13 residues in the CDR3. Between the trimmed V and J ends, which lost 4 bases and 2 bases, there was a span of 6 bases. Germline CDR1 is MNHEY and CDR2 is SVGAGI. CDR3 nucleotide sequence: TGTGCCAGCAGTTTGACAGCCTACAATGAGCAGTTCTTC. Translation gives CASSLTAYNEQFF.

This clone was detected ten times or more. V usage is TRBV7-9 and J usage is TRBJ1-2; D not resolved. The CDR3 covers 16 residues. Germline values: CDR1 SEHNR, CDR2 FQNEAQ (reference sequence). The germline V and J ends were trimmed by 2 bases and 5 bases, with 18 bases remaining between them. The CDR3 reads CASSLRRPGEGYGYTF. CDR3 DNA: TGTGCCAGCAGCTTACGGCGCCCGGGCGAGGGTTATGGCTACACCTTC.

The rearrangement links TRBV24-1 to TRBJ1-1, with TRBD1 matching over 7 bases. Unmatched junction bases numbered 4, after V lost 6 bases and J lost 4 bases. Looked up from germline, CDR1 is KGHDR and CDR2 is SFDVKD. The CDR3 spans 13 residues. CDR3 protein: CATSMAGGTEAFF. CDR3 nucleotide sequence: TGTGCCACCAGTATGGCAGGGGGCACTGAAGCTTTCTTT.

The genes are TRBV27 and TRBJ1-4; 10 nucleotides line up with TRBD1. The V and J ends lost 3 bases and 10 bases, in that order; junction bases with no gene match: 8. Germline CDR1 MNHEY, CDR2 SMNVEV (reference sequence). The CDR3 runs 15 residues. The CDR3 loop reads CASSLLGTGAGKLFF. The CDR3 nucleotides are TGTGCCAGCAGTTTGCTCGGGACAGGGGCGGGAAAACTGTTTTTT. Combining the CDR3 with reference TRBV27 and TRBJ1-4 gives the whole variable domain EAQVTQNPRYLITVTGKKLTVTCSQNMNHEYMSWYRQDPGLGLRQIYYSMNVEVTDKGDVPEGYKVSRKEKRNFPLILESPSPNQTSLYFCASSLLGTGAGKLFFGSGTQLSVL.